The following is a T cell receptor (beta chain) sequence with its context. No antigen is known for it. Regarding donors, all were healthy bone marrow donors. This record comes from a study of cytomegalovirus exposure and HLA in healthy donors. Study observations and caveats: Among the sequence variants, a highly shared cluster was likely an artifact of sequencing.

Primers included in the PCR were 60 Vbeta and 13 Jbeta primers. Sequencing used immunoSEQ multiplex PCR; TCRdb keeps in-frame clones, though not all of them. The sample lists around 170,000 clones, roughly 85% occurring once. Trimming took 5 bases from V and 2 from J; bases not matched to a gene: 8. The CDR3 extends over 15 amino acids. Per germline, CDR1 MRHNA and CDR2 SNTAGT. The J gene is TRBJ1-2, the V gene TRBV6-4; 7 bases line up with TRBD1. Source material: PBMCs. This TCR was recovered from a woman aged 40 to 49 in good health and CMV-seronegative. This chain's CDR3 is CASSPGTAKNYGYTF. Here the CDR3 DNA reads TGTGCCAGCAGTCCTGGGACAGCAAAAAACTATGGCTACACCTTC.